This T cell receptor beta chain was obtained from a study of CD8+CD57+ T cells in acquired aplastic anemia. This CDR3 contains 14 residues. Germline V gene data show CDR1 as SNHLY and CDR2 as FYNNEI. V lost 4 bases and J lost 6; bases outside the gene matches: 8. Using genomic DNA as the template, TCR beta VDJ and CDR3 profiling was carried out. TCRdb reprocessed the reads with MiXCR, giving one entry per CDR3 protein. Among roughly 130,000 distinct CDR3 sequences listed, 48% were seen once. The chain uses TRBV2 and TRBJ1-2; 7 bases match TRBD1. This sequence originates from a human donor in good health, serving as a control. Sequenced input: sorted CD4+, CD8+, or CD8+CD57+ T cells (not recorded which) from PBMCs. CDR3 in amino acids: CASSVRQGLDGYTF. For the CDR3, the DNA is TGTGCCAGCAGTGTCAGACAGGGTTTGGATGGCTACACCTTC.